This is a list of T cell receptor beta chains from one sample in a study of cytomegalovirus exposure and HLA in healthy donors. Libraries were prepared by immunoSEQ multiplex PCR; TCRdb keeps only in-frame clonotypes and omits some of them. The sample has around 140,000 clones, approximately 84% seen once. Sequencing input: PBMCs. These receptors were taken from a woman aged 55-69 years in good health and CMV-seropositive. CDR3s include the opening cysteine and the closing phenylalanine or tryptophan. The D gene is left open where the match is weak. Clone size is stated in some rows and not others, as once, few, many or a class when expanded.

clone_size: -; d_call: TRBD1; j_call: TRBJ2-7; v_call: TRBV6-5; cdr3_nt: TGTGCCAGCAGTTACTCGAGTTCGGGGACAGGCGAGCAGTACTTC; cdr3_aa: CASSYSSSGTGEQYF
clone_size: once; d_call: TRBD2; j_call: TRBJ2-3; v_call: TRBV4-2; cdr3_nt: TGTGCCAGCCCACAAATCCCCCTTCTAGCGGACCCTGTATCAGATACGCAGTATTTT; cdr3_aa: CASPQIPLLADPVSDTQYF
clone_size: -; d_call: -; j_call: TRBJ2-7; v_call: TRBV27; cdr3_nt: TGTGCCAGTACCTCCGCCGGGAGTCCCCACGAGCAGTACTTC; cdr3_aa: CASTSAGSPHEQYF
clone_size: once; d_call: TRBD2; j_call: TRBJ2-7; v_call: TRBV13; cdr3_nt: TGTGCCAGCAGCTTAACTAGCGGGAGACCCAGGGGCGAGCAGTACTTC; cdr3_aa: CASSLTSGRPRGEQYF
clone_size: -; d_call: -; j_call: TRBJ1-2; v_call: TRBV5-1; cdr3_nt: TGCGCCAGCAGCCGGGACAACAGCCGTGGCTACACCTTC; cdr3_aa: CASSRDNSRGYTF
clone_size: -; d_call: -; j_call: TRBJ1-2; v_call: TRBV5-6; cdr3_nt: TGTGCCAGCAGCTCGACAGGAGGTCTTGTCAGGGGTTATGGCTACACCTTC; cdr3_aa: CASSSTGGLVRGYGYTF
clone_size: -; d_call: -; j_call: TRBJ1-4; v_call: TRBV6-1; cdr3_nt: TGTGCCAGCAACACCGTCCCGAATGAAAAACTGTTTTTT; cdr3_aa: CASNTVPNEKLFF
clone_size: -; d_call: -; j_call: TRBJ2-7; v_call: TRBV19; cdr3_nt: TGTGCCAGTGGGTTCGGGGGCTCCTACGAGCAGTACTTC; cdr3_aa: CASGFGGSYEQYF
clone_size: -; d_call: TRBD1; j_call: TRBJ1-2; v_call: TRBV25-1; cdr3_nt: TGTGCCAGCAGTGACGTGGACAGGGGCCAAGGGGGGGGCTACACCTTC; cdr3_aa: CASSDVDRGQGGGYTF
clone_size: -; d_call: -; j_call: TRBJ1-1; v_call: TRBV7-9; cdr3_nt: TGTGCCAGCAGCTCGTCCGACGGGGATGAAGCTTTCTTT; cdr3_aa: CASSSSDGDEAFF
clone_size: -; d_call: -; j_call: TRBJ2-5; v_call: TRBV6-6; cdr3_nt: TGTGCCAGCTCGTTGCGCGGGATCACAGGAGAGACCCAGTACTTC; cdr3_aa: CASSLRGITGETQYF
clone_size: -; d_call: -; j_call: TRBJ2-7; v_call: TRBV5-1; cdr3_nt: TGCGCCAGCAGCCCCCGCGGGGATTACGAGCAGTACTTC; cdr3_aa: CASSPRGDYEQYF
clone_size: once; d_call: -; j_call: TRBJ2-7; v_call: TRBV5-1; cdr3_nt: TGCGCCAGCAGCTTGGAGGGACTCCTATACGAGCAGTACTTC; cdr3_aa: CASSLEGLLYEQYF
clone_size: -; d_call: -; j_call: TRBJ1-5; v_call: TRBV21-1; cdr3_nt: TGTGCCAGCAGCACCTCTCCGGGAGGGAGGAATCAGCCCCAGCATTTT; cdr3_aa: CASSTSPGGRNQPQHF
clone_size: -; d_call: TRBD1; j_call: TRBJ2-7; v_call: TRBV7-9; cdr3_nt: TGTGCCAGCAGCCGACAGGGGTCCGAGCAGTACTTC; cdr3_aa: CASSRQGSEQYF
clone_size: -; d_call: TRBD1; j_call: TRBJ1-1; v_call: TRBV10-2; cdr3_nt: TGCGCCAGCAGTGAGACAGGGGTGAACACTGAAGCTTTCTTT; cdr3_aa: CASSETGVNTEAFF
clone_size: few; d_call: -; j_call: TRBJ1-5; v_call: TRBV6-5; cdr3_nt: TGTGCCAGCAGTTACGGGGGCAGTCAGCCCCAGCATTTT; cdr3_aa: CASSYGGSQPQHF
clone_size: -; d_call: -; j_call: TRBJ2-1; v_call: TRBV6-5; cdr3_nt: TGTGCCAGCAGTTCCTACAGGGGGGGAAGGGAAAATGAGCAGTTCTTC; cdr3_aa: CASSSYRGGRENEQFF
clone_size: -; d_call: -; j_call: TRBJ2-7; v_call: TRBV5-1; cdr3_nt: TGCGCCAGCAGCCCCCGGGAGACGTCCTACGAGCAGTACTTC; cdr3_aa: CASSPRETSYEQYF
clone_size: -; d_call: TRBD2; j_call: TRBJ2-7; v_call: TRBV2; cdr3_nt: TGTGCCAGCAGTGGGCCGGGACTAGCGGGAGGAGTTAGATCTGGCGAGCAGTACTTC; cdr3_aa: CASSGPGLAGGVRSGEQYF
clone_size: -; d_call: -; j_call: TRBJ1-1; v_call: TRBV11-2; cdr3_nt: TGTGCCAGCAGCTTAGATCGTGTAGGAGGGGCTTTCTTT; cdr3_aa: CASSLDRVGGAFF
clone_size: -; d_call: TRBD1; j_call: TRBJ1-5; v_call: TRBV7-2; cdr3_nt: TGTGCCAGCAGCTTTTCGGGACAGGGGGCAAGGCAGCCCCAGCATTTT; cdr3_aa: CASSFSGQGARQPQHF
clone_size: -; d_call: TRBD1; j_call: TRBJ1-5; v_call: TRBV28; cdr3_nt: TGTGCCAGCAGCGGAGGTTTGGGACAGGGGTTTAATCAGCCCCAGCATTTT; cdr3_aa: CASSGGLGQGFNQPQHF
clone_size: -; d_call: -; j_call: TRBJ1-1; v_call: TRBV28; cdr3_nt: TGTGCCAGCAGCCTTTTCCTCGGTAACACTGAAGCTTTCTTT; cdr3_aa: CASSLFLGNTEAFF
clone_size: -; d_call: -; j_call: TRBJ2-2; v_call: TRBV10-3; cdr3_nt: TGTGCCATCAGCTACAGGGTAGTAACCGGGGAGCTGTTTTTT; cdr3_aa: CAISYRVVTGELFF
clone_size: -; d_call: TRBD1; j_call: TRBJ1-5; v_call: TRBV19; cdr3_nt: TGTGCCAGTAGCGCGGACAGGGACAATCAGCCCCAGCATTTT; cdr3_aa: CASSADRDNQPQHF
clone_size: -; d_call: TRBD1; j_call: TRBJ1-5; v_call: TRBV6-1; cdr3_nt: TGTGCCAGCAAGGGGGGGACAGGGAACAATCAGCCCCAGCATTTT; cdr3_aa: CASKGGTGNNQPQHF
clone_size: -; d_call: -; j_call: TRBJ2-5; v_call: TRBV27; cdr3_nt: TGTGCCAGCAGTGGGGGGGCCTTAGGGACCCAGTACTTC; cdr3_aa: CASSGGALGTQYF
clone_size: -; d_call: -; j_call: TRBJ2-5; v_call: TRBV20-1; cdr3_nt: TGCAGTGCTAGGGACATAAAGACCCAGTACTTC; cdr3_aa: CSARDIKTQYF
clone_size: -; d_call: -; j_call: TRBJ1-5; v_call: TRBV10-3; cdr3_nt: TGTGCCATCAGTGACGCTAGCCAGCCCCAGCATTTT; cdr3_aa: CAISDASQPQHF
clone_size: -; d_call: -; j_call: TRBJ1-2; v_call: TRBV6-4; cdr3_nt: TGTGCCAGCAGGCCCGCGGGGGGCTATGGCTACACCTTC; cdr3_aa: CASRPAGGYGYTF
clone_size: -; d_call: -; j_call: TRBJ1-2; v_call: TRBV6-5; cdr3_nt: TGTGCCAGCACAGACAGAGGCTATGGCTACACCTTC; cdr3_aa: CASTDRGYGYTF
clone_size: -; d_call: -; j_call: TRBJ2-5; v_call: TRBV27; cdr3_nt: TGTGCCAGCAGTTTACTCCCTCTGGGGAGTTCAGGAGAGACCCAGTACTTC; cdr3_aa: CASSLLPLGSSGETQYF
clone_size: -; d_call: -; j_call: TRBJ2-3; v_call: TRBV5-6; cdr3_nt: TGTGCCAGCAGCTTGGGACAGAGAACAGATACGCAGTATTTT; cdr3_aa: CASSLGQRTDTQYF
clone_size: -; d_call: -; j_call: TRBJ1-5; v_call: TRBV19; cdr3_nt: TGTGCCAGTAGTAGTGGGACTGTTTGGCCCCAGCATTTT; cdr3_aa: CASSSGTVWPQHF
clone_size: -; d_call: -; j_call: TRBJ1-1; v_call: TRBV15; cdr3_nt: TGTGCCACCAGCAAGGGGGGGTACACTGAAGCTTTCTTT; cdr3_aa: CATSKGGYTEAFF
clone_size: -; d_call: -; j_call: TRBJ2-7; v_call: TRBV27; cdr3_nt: TGTGCCAGCAGTTCACTAATCGACAGGACCCATGGAATTAACGAGCAGTACTTC; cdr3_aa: CASSSLIDRTHGINEQYF
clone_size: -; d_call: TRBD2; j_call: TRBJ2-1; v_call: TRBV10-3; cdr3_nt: TGTGCCACTCTCTTGGGACTAGCGGGAGGGCCCTCCAATGAGCAGTTCTTC; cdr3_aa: CATLLGLAGGPSNEQFF
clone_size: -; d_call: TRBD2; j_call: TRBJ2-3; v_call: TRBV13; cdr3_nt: TGTGCCAGCAGCTCTGGACTAGCGGCAGATACGCAGTATTTT; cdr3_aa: CASSSGLAADTQYF
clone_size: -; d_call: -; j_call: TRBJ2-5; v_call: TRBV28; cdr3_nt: TGTGCCAGCAGGACCACAGGGAAGCAAGAGACCCAGTACTTC; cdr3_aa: CASRTTGKQETQYF
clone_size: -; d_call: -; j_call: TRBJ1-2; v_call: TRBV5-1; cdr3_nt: TGCGCCAGCAGCGGGGGAGGCGCCGGGTATGGCTACACCTTC; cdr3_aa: CASSGGGAGYGYTF
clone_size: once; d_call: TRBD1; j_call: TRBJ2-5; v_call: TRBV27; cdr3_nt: TGTGCCAGCAGTTTAACCCCCAACAGGGGAGAGACCCAGTACTTC; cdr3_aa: CASSLTPNRGETQYF
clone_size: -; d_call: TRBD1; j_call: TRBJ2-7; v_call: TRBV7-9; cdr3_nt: TGTGCCAGCAGCACAACAGGGGGCAGGGGCGAGCAGTACTTC; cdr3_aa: CASSTTGGRGEQYF
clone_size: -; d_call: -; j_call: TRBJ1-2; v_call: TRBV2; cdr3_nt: TGTGCCAGCAGTGAAAGTCAGACAAGAGCTAACTATGGCTACACCTTC; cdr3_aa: CASSESQTRANYGYTF
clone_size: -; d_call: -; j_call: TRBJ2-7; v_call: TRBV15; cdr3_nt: TGTGCCACCAGCAGGGGCACAGGAACCCTAACCTACGAGCAGTACTTC; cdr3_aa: CATSRGTGTLTYEQYF
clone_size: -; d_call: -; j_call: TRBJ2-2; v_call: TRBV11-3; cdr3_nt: TGTGCCAGCAGCTTACGGGGTACCGGGGAGCTGTTTTTT; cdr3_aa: CASSLRGTGELFF
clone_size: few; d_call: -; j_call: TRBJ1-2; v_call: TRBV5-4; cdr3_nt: TGTGCCAGCAGCTCCGGGAACTATGGCTACACCTTC; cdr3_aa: CASSSGNYGYTF
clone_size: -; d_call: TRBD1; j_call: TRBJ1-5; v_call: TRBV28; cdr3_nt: TGTGCCAGCAGTTTGTCGGCGGGACAGGGGTTTCAGCCCCAGCATTTT; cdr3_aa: CASSLSAGQGFQPQHF
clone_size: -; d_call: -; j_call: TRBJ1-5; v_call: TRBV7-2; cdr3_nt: TGTGCCAGCATGCACTCCCCGGGTGTCGATAGCAATCAGCCCCAGCATTTT; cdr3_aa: CASMHSPGVDSNQPQHF
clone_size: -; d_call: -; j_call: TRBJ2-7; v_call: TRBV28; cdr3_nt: TGTGCCAGCAGTCCTACAGGACCCTACGAGCAGTACTTC; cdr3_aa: CASSPTGPYEQYF